This is a list of T cell receptor beta chains from one sample in a study of Graves' ophthalmopathy and Graves' hyperthyroidism. TCRdb re-called the multiplex PCR reads through MiXCR, storing one row per CDR3 protein. The data hold approximately 1.2 million distinct CDR3 sequences, with less than 45% observed a single time. The sequenced material came from peripheral blood or thyroid tissue (not recorded which). The receptors originated from an adult man with Graves' hyperthyroidism. Each CDR3 is given with its conserved first and last residue. The D gene is left open where the match is weak. Clone size, where shown, is once, few, many, or a class for clones that have expanded.

d_gene	abundance	v_gene	j_gene	CDR3aa	CDR3nt
NA	few	TRBV12-3/TRBV12-4	TRBJ2-2	CASSIAPGLKLFF	TGTGCCAGCAGTATAGCGCCCGGGCTGAAGCTGTTTTTT
NA	few	TRBV20-1	TRBJ2-2	CSASTERISGELFF	TGCAGTGCTAGTACAGAACGGATATCCGGGGAGCTGTTTTTT
NA	NA	TRBV5-1	TRBJ2-7	CASSFYRGSYEQYF	TGCGCCAGCAGCTTCTATCGGGGTAGTTACGAGCAGTACTTC
NA	many	TRBV9	TRBJ1-3	CASSPISGNTIYF	TGTGCCAGCAGCCCTATCTCTGGAAACACCATATATTTT
TRBD2	NA	TRBV20-1	TRBJ2-2	CSLSSGSVTGELFF	TGCAGCCTATCTAGCGGGAGCGTGACCGGGGAGCTGTTTTTT
NA	many	TRBV29-1	TRBJ1-4	CSVEDRGGEKLFF	TGCAGCGTTGAAGATCGGGGGGGTGAAAAACTGTTTTTT
NA	many	TRBV25-1	TRBJ2-7	CASSDRAGSGSSSYEQYF	TGTGCCAGCAGTGACCGTGCGGGGAGCGGATCGAGCTCCTACGAGCAGTACTTC
TRBD1	NA	TRBV5-1	TRBJ1-2	CASSSIAGTGTYGYTF	TGCGCCAGCAGCTCGATCGCCGGGACAGGGACCTATGGCTACACCTTC
NA	NA	TRBV10-3	TRBJ2-3	CAISRGTDTQYF	TGTGCCATCAGCCGGGGCACAGATACGCAGTATTTT
NA	many	TRBV5-1	TRBJ2-7	CASSREGGEQYF	TGCGCCAGCAGCCGAGAGGGTGGCGAGCAGTACTTC
NA	NA	TRBV7-2	TRBJ2-7	CASSLGGSLPIPYEQYF	TGTGCCAGCAGCTTAGGTGGGAGCCTCCCTATCCCCTACGAGCAGTACTTC
TRBD1	NA	TRBV6-6	TRBJ1-2	CASSEYGQAANYGYTF	TGTGCCAGCAGTGAATATGGACAGGCAGCTAACTATGGCTACACCTTC
NA	many	TRBV7-9	TRBJ1-2	CASSLGGVGYTF	TGTGCCAGCAGCTTAGGAGGGGTCGGCTACACCTTC
NA	NA	TRBV2	TRBJ1-3	CASSALSSGNTIYF	TGTGCCAGCAGTGCGCTGAGCTCTGGAAACACCATATATTTT
TRBD1	NA	TRBV10-3	TRBJ1-6	CASSSTGTGLSPLHF	TGTGCCAGCAGCTCAACCGGGACAGGTCTTTCACCCCTCCACTTT
TRBD1	NA	TRBV10-3	TRBJ1-6	CAITGTDSSPLHF	TGTGCCATCACCGGGACAGACTCTTCACCCCTCCACTTT
TRBD2	few	TRBV12-3/TRBV12-4	TRBJ2-7	CASSLASAGGPYEQYF	TGTGCCAGCAGTTTAGCGTCTGCGGGGGGCCCCTACGAGCAGTACTTC
TRBD1	NA	TRBV3-1	TRBJ1-2	CASSHRTGIYGYTF	TGTGCCAGCAGCCATCGGACAGGAATCTATGGCTACACCTTC
NA	NA	TRBV5-6	TRBJ1-2	CAVLSGHYGHTF	TGTGCCGTCCTTTCCGGGCACTATGGCCACACCTTC
TRBD1	NA	TRBV5-1	TRBJ2-7	CASSHAGTGGQYF	TGCGCCAGCAGCCATGCCGGGACAGGGGGGCAGTACTTC
TRBD2	NA	TRBV6-2/TRBV6-3	TRBJ2-5	CASSYPSGLPQYF	TGTGCCAGCAGTTACCCTAGCGGGCTGCCCCAGTACTTC
TRBD1	NA	TRBV20-1	TRBJ1-6	CSATQDRDNSPLHF	TGCAGTGCTACCCAAGACAGGGATAATTCACCCCTCCACTTT
TRBD1	NA	TRBV19	TRBJ1-6	CASSIPGQGVSPLHF	TGTGCCAGTAGTATCCCGGGACAGGGGGTTTCACCCCTCCACTTT
NA	NA	TRBV29-1	TRBJ1-4	CSVETREFGEKLFF	TGCAGCGTTGAAACTAGGGAGTTTGGTGAAAAACTGTTTTTT
TRBD1	many	TRBV19	TRBJ1-2	CASSTRTGGGYGYTF	TGTGCCAGTAGTACGAGGACAGGGGGAGGCTATGGCTACACCTTC
NA	NA	TRBV6-6	TRBJ1-5	CASSYSRGTGDQPQHF	TGTGCCAGCAGTTACTCACGGGGGACGGGGGATCAGCCCCAGCATTTT
TRBD2	NA	TRBV5-1	TRBJ2-2	CASSSGLAGEGTGELFF	TGCGCCAGCAGCAGCGGCTTAGCGGGAGAGGGGACCGGGGAGCTGTTTTTT
NA	many	TRBV7-2	TRBJ2-7	CASGGGTTYEQYF	TGTGCCAGCGGGGGGGGGACAACCTACGAGCAGTACTTC
NA	few	TRBV6-6	TRBJ1-2	CASRGNRELDNGYTF	TGTGCCAGCAGGGGAAACCGGGAGCTTGACAATGGCTACACCTTC
TRBD1	many	TRBV12-3/TRBV12-4	TRBJ1-6	CASSTRTGTGSPLHF	TGTGCCAGCAGTACCCGGACAGGGACGGGGTCACCCCTCCACTTT
NA	many	TRBV7-8	TRBJ1-4	CASSLRAESNEKLFF	TGTGCCAGCAGCTTAAGGGCAGAGAGTAATGAAAAACTGTTTTTT
NA	many	TRBV12-3/TRBV12-4	TRBJ2-6	CASSPGATGSGANVLTF	TGTGCCAGCAGTCCGGGGGCTACAGGGTCTGGGGCCAACGTCCTGACTTTC
TRBD1	NA	TRBV20-1	TRBJ2-7	CSARDFGTGGPNEQYF	TGCAGTGCTAGAGATTTCGGGACAGGGGGCCCCAACGAGCAGTACTTC